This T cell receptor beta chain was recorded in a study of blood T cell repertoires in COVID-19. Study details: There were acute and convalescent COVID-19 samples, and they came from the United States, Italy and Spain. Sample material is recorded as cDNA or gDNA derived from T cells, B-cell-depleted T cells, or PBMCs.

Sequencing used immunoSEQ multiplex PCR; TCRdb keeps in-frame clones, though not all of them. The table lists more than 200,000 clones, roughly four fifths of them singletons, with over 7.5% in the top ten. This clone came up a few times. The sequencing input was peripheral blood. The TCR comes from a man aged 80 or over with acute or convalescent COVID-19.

CDR3 nucleotides: TGTGCCACCCAACGAGGAGCGACTAATGAAAAACTGTTTTTT. Residues: CATQRGATNEKLFF. The chain is built from TRBV19 and TRBJ1-4, with D hard to call. This CDR3 is built from 14 residues. V lost 10 bases, J lost 2 bases, and 14 bases lay in between. Germline V CDR1 and CDR2: LNHDA, SQIVND (reference sequence).